These T cell receptor beta chains were read from a single sample in a study of cytomegalovirus exposure and HLA in healthy donors. TCRdb's copy holds only in-frame clones and misses some; the assay was immunoSEQ multiplex PCR. The sample consists of about 220,000 clones, about 77% of them appearing once. The sample comprised PBMCs. The receptor source for this set is a woman aged 25 to 39 in good health and CMV-seronegative. Each CDR3 is given with its conserved first and last residue. The order of the fields is J gene, V gene, D gene, clone size, CDR3 protein, CDR3 DNA. D genes are given only for firm matches. Some rows mark clone size as missing; the rest say once, few, many or name a class of expanded clone.

J gene: TRBJ2-5; V gene: TRBV7-9; D gene: -; clone size: -; CDR3 protein: CSSEEETQYF; CDR3 DNA: TGTTCCAGCGAGGAAGAGACCCAGTACTTC
J gene: TRBJ2-7; V gene: TRBV10-2; D gene: TRBD2; clone size: few; CDR3 protein: CASKLAGSPSYEQYF; CDR3 DNA: TGCGCCAGCAAGCTAGCGGGTTCCCCATCCTACGAGCAGTACTTC
J gene: TRBJ2-2; V gene: TRBV7-9; D gene: TRBD2; clone size: -; CDR3 protein: CASSLAGGWTGELFF; CDR3 DNA: TGTGCCAGCAGTTTAGCGGGAGGTTGGACCGGGGAGCTGTTTTTT
J gene: TRBJ1-1; V gene: TRBV6-5; D gene: -; clone size: -; CDR3 protein: CASSPGLTEAFF; CDR3 DNA: TGTGCCAGCAGTCCGGGTCTCACTGAAGCTTTCTTT
J gene: TRBJ2-7; V gene: TRBV30; D gene: TRBD1; clone size: -; CDR3 protein: CAWSHGDRGTYEQNF; CDR3 DNA: TGTGCCTGGAGTCATGGGGACAGGGGAACCTACGAGCAGAACTTC
J gene: TRBJ2-7; V gene: TRBV6-1; D gene: TRBD1; clone size: -; CDR3 protein: CASNEPGQDYEQYF; CDR3 DNA: TGTGCCAGCAACGAACCGGGACAGGATTACGAGCAGTACTTC
J gene: TRBJ1-2; V gene: TRBV10-3; D gene: TRBD1; clone size: -; CDR3 protein: CATGQGAGYGYTF; CDR3 DNA: TGTGCCACCGGACAGGGGGCGGGCTATGGCTACACCTTC
J gene: TRBJ1-1; V gene: TRBV7-9; D gene: TRBD1; clone size: few; CDR3 protein: CASSLGGRGHTEAFF; CDR3 DNA: TGTGCCAGCAGCTTAGGGGGCAGGGGGCACACTGAAGCTTTCTTT
J gene: TRBJ1-1; V gene: TRBV5-4; D gene: -; clone size: few; CDR3 protein: CASSLSRNTEAFF; CDR3 DNA: TGTGCCAGCAGCTTGTCCAGGAACACTGAAGCTTTCTTT
J gene: TRBJ1-4; V gene: TRBV5-8; D gene: TRBD1; clone size: -; CDR3 protein: CASSAYRGVGEKLFF; CDR3 DNA: TGTGCCAGCAGCGCCTACAGGGGGGTTGGCGAAAAACTGTTTTTT
J gene: TRBJ1-1; V gene: TRBV5-1; D gene: TRBD1; clone size: -; CDR3 protein: CASSSLQGKAEAFF; CDR3 DNA: TGCGCCAGCAGCTCACTACAGGGGAAAGCTGAAGCTTTCTTT
J gene: TRBJ1-6; V gene: TRBV11-2; D gene: -; clone size: -; CDR3 protein: CASSLVGRGNSPLHF; CDR3 DNA: TGTGCCAGCAGCTTAGTAGGCAGAGGTAATTCACCCCTCCACTTT
J gene: TRBJ2-1; V gene: TRBV9; D gene: TRBD1; clone size: -; CDR3 protein: CASSVRDRGHYNEQFF; CDR3 DNA: TGTGCCAGCAGCGTTCGGGACAGGGGGCACTACAATGAGCAGTTCTTC
J gene: TRBJ2-1; V gene: TRBV5-5; D gene: TRBD1; clone size: -; CDR3 protein: CASTYNRDSYNEQFF; CDR3 DNA: TGTGCCAGCACCTACAACCGGGACAGCTACAATGAGCAGTTCTTC
J gene: TRBJ1-5; V gene: TRBV6-1; D gene: TRBD1; clone size: -; CDR3 protein: CASSGQGQPQHF; CDR3 DNA: TGTGCCAGCAGTGGACAGGGTCAGCCCCAGCATTTT
J gene: TRBJ2-1; V gene: TRBV7-6; D gene: -; clone size: -; CDR3 protein: CASTETAVGGEQFF; CDR3 DNA: TGTGCCAGCACCGAGACAGCGGTGGGGGGTGAGCAGTTCTTC
J gene: TRBJ1-1; V gene: TRBV19; D gene: -; clone size: -; CDR3 protein: CASSAGRDTEAFF; CDR3 DNA: TGTGCCAGTAGTGCAGGGAGGGACACTGAAGCTTTCTTT
J gene: TRBJ1-1; V gene: TRBV19; D gene: TRBD1; clone size: few; CDR3 protein: CASFRQGLNTEAFF; CDR3 DNA: TGTGCCAGTTTCCGACAGGGCTTGAACACTGAAGCTTTCTTT
J gene: TRBJ1-1; V gene: TRBV6-1; D gene: -; clone size: -; CDR3 protein: CASSTSLLVNTEAFF; CDR3 DNA: TGTGCCAGCAGTACTTCCCTCCTGGTGAACACTGAAGCTTTCTTT
J gene: TRBJ1-1; V gene: TRBV15; D gene: TRBD1; clone size: -; CDR3 protein: CATSTQGYTEAFF; CDR3 DNA: TGTGCCACCAGCACACAGGGGTACACTGAAGCTTTCTTT
J gene: TRBJ1-1; V gene: TRBV12-5; D gene: -; clone size: once; CDR3 protein: CASSQVNTEAFF; CDR3 DNA: TGTGCTAGCTCCCAGGTGAACACTGAAGCTTTCTTT
J gene: TRBJ2-5; V gene: TRBV11-2; D gene: TRBD1; clone size: -; CDR3 protein: CASSLGATGRETQYF; CDR3 DNA: TGTGCCAGCAGCTTAGGTGCGACAGGGCGGGAGACCCAGTACTTC
J gene: TRBJ2-3; V gene: TRBV5-1; D gene: -; clone size: once; CDR3 protein: CASSQQGIETDTQYF; CDR3 DNA: TGCGCCAGCAGCCAACAGGGAATTGAGACAGATACGCAGTATTTT
J gene: TRBJ1-2; V gene: TRBV19; D gene: -; clone size: few; CDR3 protein: CASSIAGLLLLNYGYTF; CDR3 DNA: TGTGCCAGTAGTATAGCTGGCCTCCTTCTTCTTAACTATGGCTACACCTTC
J gene: TRBJ2-5; V gene: TRBV10-2; D gene: -; clone size: once; CDR3 protein: CASIPHRPVFSFLDREEAQYF; CDR3 DNA: TGCGCCAGCATCCCCCATCGGCCAGTGTTTAGTTTCTTGGACAGAGAAGAGGCCCAGTACTTC
J gene: TRBJ2-7; V gene: TRBV7-3; D gene: TRBD1; clone size: -; CDR3 protein: CASSLDRGREQYF; CDR3 DNA: TGTGCCAGCAGCTTAGACAGGGGTCGCGAGCAGTACTTC
J gene: TRBJ1-1; V gene: TRBV5-1; D gene: TRBD1; clone size: -; CDR3 protein: CASSRGQGYEAFF; CDR3 DNA: TGCGCCAGCAGCAGGGGACAGGGCTATGAAGCTTTCTTT
J gene: TRBJ2-7; V gene: TRBV2; D gene: TRBD1; clone size: -; CDR3 protein: CASSDPKSGTGTYEQYF; CDR3 DNA: TGTGCCAGCAGTGATCCTAAGAGCGGGACAGGGACGTACGAGCAGTACTTC
J gene: TRBJ2-1; V gene: TRBV5-1; D gene: TRBD2; clone size: -; CDR3 protein: CASSLPGLAEPRSYNEQFF; CDR3 DNA: TGCGCCAGCAGCTTGCCGGGACTAGCGGAACCGCGCTCCTACAATGAGCAGTTCTTC
J gene: TRBJ1-1; V gene: TRBV18; D gene: -; clone size: -; CDR3 protein: CASSSVYTEAFF; CDR3 DNA: TGTGCCAGCTCGTCAGTCTACACTGAAGCTTTCTTT
J gene: TRBJ2-7; V gene: TRBV10-3; D gene: TRBD2; clone size: -; CDR3 protein: CASIPLAGGSNEQYF; CDR3 DNA: TGTGCCAGCATCCCCCTAGCGGGAGGTTCCAACGAGCAGTACTTC
J gene: TRBJ2-7; V gene: TRBV7-9; D gene: -; clone size: -; CDR3 protein: CASSSDTDWTYEQYF; CDR3 DNA: TGTGCCAGCAGCTCAGACACGGACTGGACCTACGAGCAGTACTTC
J gene: TRBJ2-7; V gene: TRBV30; D gene: TRBD2; clone size: -; CDR3 protein: CAWRGGVAGALTYEQYF; CDR3 DNA: TGTGCCTGGAGGGGGGGAGTAGCGGGGGCCCTCACTTACGAGCAGTACTTC
J gene: TRBJ2-3; V gene: TRBV10-3; D gene: -; clone size: -; CDR3 protein: CAISESSSGLADTQYF; CDR3 DNA: TGTGCCATCAGTGAGTCGAGCAGCGGGTTGGCAGATACGCAGTATTTT
J gene: TRBJ2-6; V gene: TRBV5-1; D gene: TRBD1; clone size: -; CDR3 protein: CASSTGDRGPSSGANVLTF; CDR3 DNA: TGCGCCAGCAGCACGGGGGACAGGGGGCCAAGCTCTGGGGCCAACGTCCTGACTTTC
J gene: TRBJ2-5; V gene: TRBV14; D gene: TRBD1; clone size: -; CDR3 protein: CASSPRQGETQYF; CDR3 DNA: TGTGCCAGCAGCCCCCGACAGGGAGAGACCCAGTACTTC
J gene: TRBJ2-2; V gene: TRBV7-3; D gene: -; clone size: -; CDR3 protein: CASSLTFQGSKHTGELFF; CDR3 DNA: TGTGCCAGCAGCTTAACGTTCCAGGGATCGAAACACACCGGGGAGCTGTTTTTT
J gene: TRBJ1-2; V gene: TRBV7-3; D gene: TRBD1; clone size: -; CDR3 protein: CASSSGQGDYGYTF; CDR3 DNA: TGTGCCAGCAGTTCCGGACAGGGGGACTATGGCTACACCTTC
J gene: TRBJ1-1; V gene: TRBV7-3; D gene: -; clone size: once; CDR3 protein: CASSLHPGQNTEAFF; CDR3 DNA: TGTGCCAGCAGCTTACACCCAGGACAGAACACTGAAGCTTTCTTT
J gene: TRBJ1-1; V gene: TRBV6-1; D gene: -; clone size: -; CDR3 protein: CASSQSAEAFF; CDR3 DNA: TGTGCCAGCAGTCAATCGGCTGAAGCTTTCTTT
J gene: TRBJ2-4; V gene: TRBV4-2; D gene: TRBD2; clone size: -; CDR3 protein: CASSQDEAGVDIQYF; CDR3 DNA: TGTGCCAGCAGCCAAGATGAAGCGGGGGTGGACATTCAGTACTTC
J gene: TRBJ2-1; V gene: TRBV9; D gene: -; clone size: few; CDR3 protein: CASSAGTGNEQFF; CDR3 DNA: TGTGCCAGCAGCGCTGGTACGGGTAATGAGCAGTTCTTC
J gene: TRBJ2-7; V gene: TRBV11-2; D gene: TRBD2; clone size: -; CDR3 protein: CASSLPASGSPYEQYF; CDR3 DNA: TGTGCCAGCAGCTTGCCCGCTAGCGGGAGCCCCTACGAGCAGTACTTC
J gene: TRBJ1-1; V gene: TRBV5-1; D gene: TRBD1; clone size: once; CDR3 protein: CASSWVGPGTGGNTEAFF; CDR3 DNA: TGCGCCAGCAGCTGGGTAGGTCCCGGTACAGGGGGGAACACTGAAGCTTTCTTT
J gene: TRBJ2-7; V gene: TRBV19; D gene: TRBD1; clone size: -; CDR3 protein: CASSQLDRVREQYF; CDR3 DNA: TGTGCCAGTAGCCAACTGGACAGGGTGCGAGAGCAGTACTTC
J gene: TRBJ2-7; V gene: TRBV27; D gene: -; clone size: -; CDR3 protein: CASSWSWGDYEQYF; CDR3 DNA: TGTGCCAGCAGTTGGAGCTGGGGCGATTACGAGCAGTACTTC
J gene: TRBJ2-2; V gene: TRBV9; D gene: -; clone size: few; CDR3 protein: CASSVRTGELFF; CDR3 DNA: TGTGCCAGCAGCGTTCGTACCGGGGAGCTGTTTTTT
J gene: TRBJ2-7; V gene: TRBV4-1; D gene: -; clone size: once; CDR3 protein: CASSQEGGAPSEQYF; CDR3 DNA: TGCGCCAGCAGCCAAGAAGGCGGAGCACCTTCCGAGCAGTACTTC
J gene: TRBJ2-2; V gene: TRBV18; D gene: TRBD1; clone size: -; CDR3 protein: CASRTGVTGELFF; CDR3 DNA: TGTGCCAGCAGGACAGGGGTGACCGGGGAGCTGTTTTTT
J gene: TRBJ1-1; V gene: TRBV30; D gene: TRBD1; clone size: -; CDR3 protein: CASTGETEAFF; CDR3 DNA: TGTGCCAGTACAGGGGAGACTGAAGCTTTCTTT
J gene: TRBJ1-4; V gene: TRBV5-4; D gene: -; clone size: -; CDR3 protein: CASSPGTSNEKLFF; CDR3 DNA: TGTGCCAGCAGCCCCGGGACATCTAATGAAAAACTGTTTTTT
J gene: TRBJ2-3; V gene: TRBV5-4; D gene: -; clone size: -; CDR3 protein: CASSLADFTDTQYF; CDR3 DNA: TGTGCCAGCAGCTTGGCCGACTTCACAGATACGCAGTATTTT
J gene: TRBJ1-2; V gene: TRBV29-1; D gene: TRBD1; clone size: -; CDR3 protein: CSVEGTGYYGYTF; CDR3 DNA: TGCAGCGTTGAGGGGACAGGGTACTATGGCTACACCTTC
J gene: TRBJ2-3; V gene: TRBV5-1; D gene: TRBD2; clone size: -; CDR3 protein: CASSLEGLVRRDTQYF; CDR3 DNA: TGCGCCAGCAGCTTGGAGGGACTAGTAAGACGAGATACGCAGTATTTT
J gene: TRBJ2-5; V gene: TRBV7-9; D gene: -; clone size: -; CDR3 protein: CASNIQATDKNQETQYF; CDR3 DNA: TGTGCCAGCAACATCCAGGCGACGGATAAAAACCAAGAGACCCAGTACTTC
J gene: TRBJ1-1; V gene: TRBV4-1; D gene: -; clone size: -; CDR3 protein: CASSQDLGMGRGNTEAFF; CDR3 DNA: TGCGCCAGCAGCCAAGATTTAGGGATGGGAAGGGGTAACACTGAAGCTTTCTTT
J gene: TRBJ2-3; V gene: TRBV7-3; D gene: TRBD2; clone size: -; CDR3 protein: CATSPGGADIYTDTQYF; CDR3 DNA: TGTGCCACCTCTCCCGGGGGGGCCGACATATACACAGATACGCAGTATTTT
J gene: TRBJ1-1; V gene: TRBV9; D gene: -; clone size: -; CDR3 protein: CASSGAGVGTEAFF; CDR3 DNA: TGTGCCAGCAGCGGAGCCGGGGTGGGCACTGAAGCTTTCTTT
J gene: TRBJ2-1; V gene: TRBV9; D gene: TRBD2; clone size: once; CDR3 protein: CASSVGTSGGSYNEQFF; CDR3 DNA: TGTGCCAGCAGCGTAGGGACTAGCGGGGGCTCCTACAATGAGCAGTTCTTC